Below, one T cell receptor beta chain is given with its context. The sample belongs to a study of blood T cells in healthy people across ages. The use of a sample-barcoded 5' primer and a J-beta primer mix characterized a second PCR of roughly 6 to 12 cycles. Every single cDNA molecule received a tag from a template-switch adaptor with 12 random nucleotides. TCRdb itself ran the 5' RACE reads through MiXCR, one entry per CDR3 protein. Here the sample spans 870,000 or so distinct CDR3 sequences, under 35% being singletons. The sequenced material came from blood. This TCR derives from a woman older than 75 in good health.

CDR3 loop: CATTGRSGNTIYF. CDR3 nucleotide sequence: TGTGCCACCACAGGGAGATCTGGAAACACCATATATTTT. The gene calls are TRBV10-3 and TRBJ1-3, with D perhaps matching TRBD1 (6 bases). The CDR3 is made up of 13 amino acids. Germline V gene lookup returns CDR1 ENHRY and CDR2 SYGVKD. V gave up 10 bases and J gave up 1 base, with 11 bases separating them.